The 30 T cell receptor beta chains below come from one sample, sequenced in a study of blood T cell repertoires in COVID-19. TCRdb's copy holds only in-frame clones and misses some; the assay was immunoSEQ multiplex PCR. The table includes about 90,000 clones, about 80% detected once. The sample was peripheral blood. The receptors stem from a woman in her seventies with acute or convalescent COVID-19.

The chain combines TRBV28 with TRBJ1-5, with 11 positions matching TRBD1. Germline CDR1 reads MDHEN; CDR2 reads SYDVKM. V lost 7 bases, J lost 6 bases, and 8 bases stayed unmatched. CDR3 length: 15 residues. The DNA of the CDR3 is TGTGCCAGCACCTCCGGACAGGGGGCTTTTCAGCCCCAGCATTTT. Translated, it gives CASTSGQGAFQPQHF.

There are a few counts of this clone. The genes are TRBV6-5 and TRBJ2-1; the D gene is possibly TRBD2 (5 bases). From germline, CDR1 is MNHEY and CDR2 SVGAGI. V was shortened by 5 bases and J by 7 bases, with 15 bases between the two germline ends. The CDR3 is 14 residues long. This CDR3 reads CASSLGRLLNEQFF. Here the CDR3 DNA reads TGTGCCAGCAGTCTGGGGAGACTTTTGAATGAGCAGTTCTTC.

This chain uses TRBV6-5 with TRBJ2-1; tentative D call: TRBD2 (6 bases). The V and J ends lost 2 bases and 7 bases respectively, with 9 bases between them. This CDR3 is built from 13 residues. Germline V gives CDR1 MNHEY, CDR2 SVGAGI. CDR3 protein: CASSYPAGNEQFF. In DNA form, the CDR3 reads TGTGCCAGCAGTTACCCCGCGGGGAATGAGCAGTTCTTC.

This clone is medium-sized in the sample. V gene TRBV6-2 or TRBV6-3 combines with J gene TRBJ2-5, with D tentatively TRBD2 (6 bases). Per germline, CDR1 MNHEY and CDR2 SVGEGT. V lost 6 bases to trimming and J lost 4 bases, with 18 bases between them. The length of the CDR3 is 15 residues. Written as DNA, the CDR3 is TGTGCCAGCAGCGGAGGAGAACGGGAGACAGAGACCCAGTACTTC. Translated, it gives CASSGGERETETQYF.

In this sample, this clone turned up once. The sample carries other DNA sequences with the same CDR3. The V gene is TRBV28, the J gene TRBJ1-5, with 7 positions matching TRBD1. CDR3 size: 13 residues. V lost 6 bases to trimming and J lost 2 bases; unmatched junction nucleotides: 1. The germline CDR1 and CDR2 sequences are MDHEN and SYDVKM. The CDR3 spells CASSDRGNQPQHF. The DNA of the CDR3 is TGTGCCAGCAGCGACAGGGGCAATCAGCCCCAGCATTTT.

This rearrangement joins TRBV7-9 to TRBJ1-2, with 7 positions matching TRBD1. Germline V CDR1 and CDR2: SEHNR, FQNEAQ (reference sequence). CDR3 length equals 12 residues. Germline trimming cut 10 bases from V and 2 bases from J; bases unmatched to any gene: 4. The CDR3 sequence: CATGQANYGYTF. The CDR3 DNA follows: TGTGCCACCGGACAGGCCAACTATGGCTACACCTTC.

This chain connects TRBV5-8 to TRBJ2-1; 8 nucleotides match TRBD1. This CDR3 has 15 residues. J was trimmed by 7 bases and V by 1 base; bases with no gene match: 7. Germline values: CDR1 SGHTS, CDR2 YDEGEE. Written as DNA, the CDR3 is TGTGCCAGCAGCTTGAGCAGGGGGCTTCGGAATGAGCAGTTCTTC. It encodes CASSLSRGLRNEQFF.

Only a few counts were recorded for this clone. The J gene is TRBJ2-7, the V gene TRBV7-6, with 9 bases matching TRBD2. Germline CDR1 and CDR2: SGHVS and FNYEAQ. Trimming at V came to 5 bases and at J to 7 bases, leaving 9 bases not matched to a gene. The CDR3 loop spans 14 amino acids. CDR3 sequence reads: CASSKKGLACEQYF. CDR3 in DNA: TGTGCCAGCAGCAAGAAGGGACTAGCTTGTGAGCAGTACTTC. Full variable domain (rest looked up from reference TRBV7-6 and TRBJ2-7): GAGVSQSPRYKVTKRGQDVALRCDPISGHVSLYWYRQALGQGPEFLTYFNYEAQQDKSGLPNDRFSAERPEGSISTLTIQRTEQRDSAMYRCASSKKGLACEQYFGPGTRLTVT.

As regards this clone: Other DNA sequences within the sample encode an identical CDR3. J is TRBJ1-1 and V is TRBV18; D call uncertain. Trimming took off 3 bases at V and 3 bases at J, with 8 bases between the two ends. This CDR3 contains 13 residues. The germline gives CDR1 KGHSH, CDR2 LQKENI. The CDR3 nucleotides read TGTGCCAGCTCACCTTCACGGGACACTGAAGCTTTCTTT. Translated: CASSPSRDTEAFF.

The genes are TRBV7-8 and TRBJ2-1; D is perhaps TRBD1 (6 bases). CDR3 size: 16 residues. V shed 5 bases and J shed 4 bases, with 18 bases lying between them. Germline V gives CDR1 SGHVS, CDR2 FQNEAQ. DNA of the CDR3: TGTGCCAGCAGCCCCGTATTTTTGGGGGCGTACAATGAGCAGTTCTTC. Translation gives CASSPVFLGAYNEQFF.

The V gene is TRBV6-5, the J gene TRBJ1-5; the D gene is possibly TRBD1 (6 bases). Germline CDR1 and CDR2: MNHEY and SVGAGI. This CDR3 has 13 residues. V lost 8 bases and J lost 5, with 13 bases in between. The DNA of the CDR3 is TGTGCCAGCCTAAGGACAGTGGATCAGCCCCAGCATTTT. This encodes CASLRTVDQPQHF.

The V and J genes are TRBV5-1 and TRBJ1-2; TRBD1 matches at 9 bases. With 4 bases clipped from V and 5 bases from J, the junction kept 21 bases outside the gene matches. CDR3 size: 19 residues. Germline CDR1 reads SGHRS; CDR2 reads YFSETQ. The CDR3 DNA sequence: TGCGCCAGCAGCGCACTGTCCGGGACAGGGAATTATCCCCCTTATGGCTACACCTTC. Amino acids: CASSALSGTGNYPPYGYTF.

This clone was counted a few times. This chain joins TRBV4-2 and TRBJ2-1, with D possibly TRBD2 on 6 matching bases. V gave up 0 bases and J gave up 3 bases, with 15 bases separating them. CDR3 length: 17 residues. Looked up from germline, CDR1 is LGHNA and CDR2 is YNFKEQ. Here the CDR3 DNA reads TGTGCCAGCAGCCAAGATTTAATACTAGCTAGCTACAATGAGCAGTTCTTC. Translation gives CASSQDLILASYNEQFF.

The V and J genes are TRBV27 and TRBJ2-1; the match to TRBD2 covers 11 bases. There are 15 residues in the CDR3. Germline V lookup: CDR1 MNHEY, CDR2 SMNVEV (reference sequence). Germline trimming cut 5 bases from V and 9 bases from J; bases unmatched to any gene: 9. The CDR3 sequence: CASSTSGRGLGEQFF. The CDR3 DNA follows: TGTGCCAGCAGTACTAGCGGGAGAGGTTTGGGTGAGCAGTTCTTC.

The CDR3 coding sequence is TGTGCCAGCAGCTTAAGACAGGCCCTGAACACTGAAGCTTTCTTT. Protein sequence: CASSLRQALNTEAFF. This sequence joins TRBV7-9 and TRBJ1-1; D may be TRBD1 (6 bases). CDR1 is SEHNR, CDR2 FQNEAQ, per germline (reference sequence). The CDR3 length is 15 residues. V lost 2 bases and J 0 bases, leaving 10 bases between the germline ends. The complete variable domain, with remaining parts taken from reference TRBV7-9 and TRBJ1-1, reads DTGVSQNPRHKITKRGQNVTFRCDPISEHNRLYWYRQTLGQGPEFLTYFQNEAQLEKSRLLSDRFSAERPKGSFSTLEIQRTEQGDSAMYLCASSLRQALNTEAFFGQGTRLTVV.

The chain is built from TRBV28 and TRBJ1-5; D is uncertain. V was shortened by 3 bases and J by 2 bases, with 11 bases between the two germline ends. Germline V CDR1 and CDR2: MDHEN, SYDVKM. The CDR3 extends over 15 amino acids. For the CDR3, the DNA is TGTGCCAGCAGTTTCCCCGGGGATGGCAATCAGCCCCAGCATTTT. Amino acids: CASSFPGDGNQPQHF.

This clone was seen a single time. The chain has TRBV6-5 and TRBJ2-2; perhaps TRBD1 as D (6 bases). CDR1 and CDR2 (germline): MNHEY, SVGAGI. The CDR3 extends over 13 amino acids. V lost 6 bases, J lost 7 bases, and 12 bases lay in between. The CDR3: CASRATGSGELFF. DNA for the CDR3: TGTGCCAGCAGAGCTACAGGGAGCGGGGAGCTGTTTTTT.

This clone was seen only once. This sequence joins TRBV20-1 and TRBJ2-5; no definite D call. V was clipped by 6 bases and J by 4 bases, with 9 bases between them. CDR1 is DFQATT and CDR2 is SNEGSKA in the germline V gene (reference sequence). The CDR3 extends over 11 amino acids. CDR3 coding DNA: TGCAGTGCGCCATCAGGAGAGACCCAGTACTTC. The encoded protein is CSAPSGETQYF.

This clone showed up just a few times. The rearrangement joins TRBV28 to TRBJ1-4; D may be TRBD1 (5 bases). Trimming cost V 1 base and J 0 bases, with 6 bases left between them. This CDR3 is built from 15 residues. Germline V CDR1 and CDR2: MDHEN, SYDVKM. CDR3 region: CASSLLGATNEKLFF. The CDR3 nucleotides are TGTGCCAGCAGTTTATTAGGGGCAACTAATGAAAAACTGTTTTTT.

This chain joins TRBV12-3 or TRBV12-4 and TRBJ2-7; D perhaps matches TRBD2 (6 bases). The CDR3 runs to 13 residues. The V and J ends lost 8 bases and 1 base respectively, with 12 bases between them. The CDR3, as DNA: TGTGCCAGCCGAGGACTAAGGTCCTACGAGCAGTACTTC. It specifies CASRGLRSYEQYF.

This clone has only a few counts. The chain has TRBV27 and TRBJ2-1; 7 bases line up with TRBD2. Trimming took 2 bases from V and 0 from J; bases not matched to a gene: 1. Germline CDR1 MNHEY, CDR2 SMNVEV (reference sequence). CDR3 length equals 15 residues. Here the CDR3 reads CASSLVAGSYNEQFF. CDR3 in DNA: TGTGCCAGCAGTTTAGTAGCGGGCTCCTACAATGAGCAGTTCTTC.

This chain connects TRBV5-5 to TRBJ2-7; D might be TRBD1 (7 bases). Deletions cut 0 bases from V and 3 bases from J, with 13 bases between. The CDR3 sequence is 15 residues long. Germline V lookup: CDR1 SGHKS, CDR2 YYEKEE (reference sequence). The CDR3: CASSLAEGQIYEQYF. The CDR3 coding sequence is TGTGCCAGCAGCTTGGCGGAGGGACAGATCTACGAGCAGTACTTC.

V usage is TRBV7-3 and J usage is TRBJ2-2; D perhaps matches TRBD2 (6 bases). The V gene lost 9 bases and the J gene lost 5 bases, with 13 bases spanning the gap. The CDR3 has 13 residues. CDR1 and CDR2 (germline): SGHTA, FQGTGA. CDR3 amino acids: CASSGGATGELFF. In DNA form, the CDR3 reads TGTGCCAGTTCGGGCGGGGCAACCGGGGAGCTGTTTTTT. The full variable domain, its missing parts supplied by reference TRBV7-3 and TRBJ2-2, is GAGVSQTPSNKVTEKGKYVELRCDPISGHTALYWYRQSLGQGPEFLIYFQGTGAADDSGLPNDRFFAVRPEGSVSTLKIQRTERGDSAVYLCASSGGATGELFFGEGSRLTVL.

J is TRBJ2-7 and V is TRBV12-3 or TRBV12-4; D is possibly TRBD2 (6 bases). This CDR3 has 12 amino acids. Trimming removed 3 bases from V and 6 bases from J, with 9 bases in between. The CDR3 nucleotides read TGTGCCAGCAGTTTTCGGAGGGGCGAGCAGTACTTC. Translating it yields CASSFRRGEQYF.

This clone was counted a single time. This rearrangement joins TRBV7-2 to TRBJ1-6; D is undetermined. The CDR3 consists of 18 residues. Germline loops: CDR1 SGHTA, CDR2 FQGNSA. Trimming removed 1 base from V and 0 bases from J, with 13 bases in between. The CDR3 bases are TGTGCCAGCAGCTTAGGCTGGAGAGGCAGCTCCTATAATTCACCCCTCCACTTT. The encoded protein is CASSLGWRGSSYNSPLHF.

J is TRBJ2-7 and V is TRBV3-1 (or the pseudogene TRBV3-2); D gene ambiguous. The germline V gene encodes CDR1 LGHDT and CDR2 YNNKEL (reference sequence). The CDR3 totals 19 residues. V lost 3 bases to trimming and J lost 0 bases, with 24 bases between them. CDR3 amino acids: CASSHFGCGVIKSSYEQYF. CDR3 nucleotide sequence: TGTGCCAGCAGCCACTTTGGATGTGGAGTAATTAAAAGCTCCTACGAGCAGTACTTC.

The V call is TRBV5-1, the J call TRBJ2-1; 8 positions match TRBD2. This CDR3 spans 15 amino acids. The junction had 11 bases not matched to a gene; V was cut back by 7 bases and J by 5 bases. The germline gives CDR1 SGHRS, CDR2 YFSETQ. The CDR3 DNA is TGCGCCAGCGGGATTGGCGGGAGGCGGAACAATGAGCAGTTCTTC. This gives the protein CASGIGGRRNNEQFF.

The chain joins TRBV19 to TRBJ1-5; maybe TRBD1 (6 bases). The CDR3 contains 16 residues. From germline, CDR1 is LNHDA and CDR2 SQIVND (reference sequence). V lost 4 bases to trimming and J lost 0 bases, with 13 bases between them. The chain's CDR3 is CASSTGTIISNQPQHF. CDR3 DNA sequence: TGTGCCAGTAGTACCGGGACAATTATTAGCAATCAGCCCCAGCATTTT.

V is TRBV3-1 (or the pseudogene TRBV3-2) and J is TRBJ2-5; D not resolved. Germline V gene data show CDR1 as LGHDT and CDR2 as YNNKEL (reference sequence). The CDR3 contains 15 residues. V was clipped by 1 base and J by 0 bases, with 9 bases between them. For the CDR3, the DNA is TGTGCCAGCAGCCAAGGAAACTTGTACCAAGAGACCCAGTACTTC. Residues: CASSQGNLYQETQYF.

This chain uses TRBV5-4 with TRBJ1-1; D might be TRBD1 (5 bases). With 0 bases removed from V and 4 bases from J, the gap between germline ends came to 13 bases. This CDR3 is 15 amino acids long. From germline, CDR1 is SGHNT and CDR2 YYREEE (reference sequence). The CDR3 spells CASSLDPGGVTEAFF. The CDR3 region has the DNA TGTGCCAGCAGCTTGGATCCGGGGGGGGTCACTGAAGCTTTCTTT.